This TCR beta chain was sequenced in a study of blood T cell repertoires in COVID-19. Overall study: The United States, Italy and Spain supplied acute and convalescent COVID-19 samples. T cells, B-cell-depleted T cells, or PBMCs provided the cDNA or gDNA that served as material.

This clone was found many times. Per the original methods: The authors estimated nucleated cell counts from reference gene primer amplification. Data came from immunoSEQ multiplex PCR; TCRdb stores just in-frame clones and leaves some out. V, J and clone size reflect that table, while D and trimming were determined from the DNA. This table holds under 170,000 clones, approximately 86% found once. The CDR3 has 14 amino acids. Looked up from germline, CDR1 is MNHEY and CDR2 is SVGEGT. J lost 6 bases, V lost 4 bases, and 2 bases had no gene match. Sample: peripheral blood. The chain recombines TRBV6-2 or TRBV6-3 with TRBJ1-6; 8 bases align to TRBD1. The origin of this receptor is a man aged 65-85 years with acute or convalescent COVID-19. CDR3 DNA sequence: TGTGCCAGCAGTTGGGACAGGAGTAATTCACCCCTCCACTTT. Translation gives CASSWDRSNSPLHF.